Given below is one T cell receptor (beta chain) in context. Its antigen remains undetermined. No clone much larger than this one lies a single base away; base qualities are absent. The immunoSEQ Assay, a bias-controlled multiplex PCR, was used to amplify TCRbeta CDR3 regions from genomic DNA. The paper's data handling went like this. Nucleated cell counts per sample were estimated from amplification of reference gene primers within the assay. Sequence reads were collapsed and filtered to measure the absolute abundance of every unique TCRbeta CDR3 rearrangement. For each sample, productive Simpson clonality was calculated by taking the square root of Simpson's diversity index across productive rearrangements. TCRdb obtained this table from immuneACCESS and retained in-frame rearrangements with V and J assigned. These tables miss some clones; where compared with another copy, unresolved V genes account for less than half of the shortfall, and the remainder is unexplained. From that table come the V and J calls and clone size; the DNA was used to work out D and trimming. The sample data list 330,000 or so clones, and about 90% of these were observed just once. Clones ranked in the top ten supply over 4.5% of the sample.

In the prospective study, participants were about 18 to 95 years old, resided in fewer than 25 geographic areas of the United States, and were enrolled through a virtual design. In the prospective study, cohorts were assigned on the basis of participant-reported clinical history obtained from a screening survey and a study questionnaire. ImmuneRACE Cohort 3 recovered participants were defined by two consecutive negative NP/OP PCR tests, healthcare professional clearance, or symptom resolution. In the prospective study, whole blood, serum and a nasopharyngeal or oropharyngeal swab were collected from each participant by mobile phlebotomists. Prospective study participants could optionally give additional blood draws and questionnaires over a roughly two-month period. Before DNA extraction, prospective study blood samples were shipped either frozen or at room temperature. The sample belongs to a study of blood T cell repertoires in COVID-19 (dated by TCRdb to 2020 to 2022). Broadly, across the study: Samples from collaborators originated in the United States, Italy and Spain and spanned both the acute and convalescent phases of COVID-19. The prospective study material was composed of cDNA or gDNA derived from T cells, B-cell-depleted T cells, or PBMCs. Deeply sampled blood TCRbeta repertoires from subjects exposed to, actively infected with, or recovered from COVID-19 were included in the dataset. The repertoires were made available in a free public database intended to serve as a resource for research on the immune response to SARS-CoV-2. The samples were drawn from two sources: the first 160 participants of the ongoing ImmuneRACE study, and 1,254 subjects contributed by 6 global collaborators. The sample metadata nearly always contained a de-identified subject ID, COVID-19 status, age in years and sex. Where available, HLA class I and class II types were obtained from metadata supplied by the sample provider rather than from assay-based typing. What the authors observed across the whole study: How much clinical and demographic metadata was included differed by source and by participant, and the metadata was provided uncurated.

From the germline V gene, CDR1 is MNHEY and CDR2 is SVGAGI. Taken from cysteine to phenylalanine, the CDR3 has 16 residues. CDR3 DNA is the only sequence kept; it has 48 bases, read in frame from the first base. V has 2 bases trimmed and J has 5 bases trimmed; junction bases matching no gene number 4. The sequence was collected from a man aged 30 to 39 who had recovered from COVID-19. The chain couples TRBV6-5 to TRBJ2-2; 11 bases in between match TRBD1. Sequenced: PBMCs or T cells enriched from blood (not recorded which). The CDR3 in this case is CASSYGTGGRTGELFF. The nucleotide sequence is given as TGTGCCAGCAGTTACGGGACAGGGGGACGAACCGGGGAGCTGTTTTTT.